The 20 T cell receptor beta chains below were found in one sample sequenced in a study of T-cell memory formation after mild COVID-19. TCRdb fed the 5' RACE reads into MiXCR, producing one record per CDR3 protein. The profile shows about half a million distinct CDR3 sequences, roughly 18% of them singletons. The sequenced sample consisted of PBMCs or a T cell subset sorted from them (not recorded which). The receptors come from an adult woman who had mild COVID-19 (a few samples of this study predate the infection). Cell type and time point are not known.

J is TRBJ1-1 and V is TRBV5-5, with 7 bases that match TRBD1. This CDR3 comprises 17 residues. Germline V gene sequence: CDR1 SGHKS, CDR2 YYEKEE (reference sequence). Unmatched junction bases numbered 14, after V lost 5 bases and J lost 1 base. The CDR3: CASSRSVPGQPNTEAFF. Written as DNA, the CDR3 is TGTGCCAGCAGTCGTAGTGTTCCGGGACAGCCGAACACTGAAGCTTTCTTT.

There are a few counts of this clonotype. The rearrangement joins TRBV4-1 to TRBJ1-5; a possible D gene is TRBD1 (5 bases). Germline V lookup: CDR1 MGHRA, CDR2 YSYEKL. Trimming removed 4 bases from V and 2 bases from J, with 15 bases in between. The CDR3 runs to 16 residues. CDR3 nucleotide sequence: TGCGCCAGCAGCCGTAATCCGGGGGGGGGCAATCAGCCCCAGCATTTT. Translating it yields CASSRNPGGGNQPQHF.

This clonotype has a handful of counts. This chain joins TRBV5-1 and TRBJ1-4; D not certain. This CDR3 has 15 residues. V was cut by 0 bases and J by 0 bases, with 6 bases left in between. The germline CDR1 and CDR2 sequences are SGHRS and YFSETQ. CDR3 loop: CASSLGPATNEKLFF. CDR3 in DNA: TGCGCCAGCAGCTTGGGGCCTGCAACTAATGAAAAACTGTTTTTT. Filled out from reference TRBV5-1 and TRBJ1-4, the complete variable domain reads KAGVTQTPRYLIKTRGQQVTLSCSPISGHRSVSWYQQTPGQGLQFLFEYFSETQRNKGNFPGRFSGRQFSNSRSEMNVSTLELGDSALYLCASSLGPATNEKLFFGSGTQLSVL.

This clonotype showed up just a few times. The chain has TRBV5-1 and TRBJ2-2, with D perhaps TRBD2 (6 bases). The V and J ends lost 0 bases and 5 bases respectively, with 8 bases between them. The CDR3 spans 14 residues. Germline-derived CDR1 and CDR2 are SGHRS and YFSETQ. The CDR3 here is CASSLGDSTGELFF. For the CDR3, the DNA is TGCGCCAGCAGCTTGGGGGACTCGACCGGGGAGCTGTTTTTT.

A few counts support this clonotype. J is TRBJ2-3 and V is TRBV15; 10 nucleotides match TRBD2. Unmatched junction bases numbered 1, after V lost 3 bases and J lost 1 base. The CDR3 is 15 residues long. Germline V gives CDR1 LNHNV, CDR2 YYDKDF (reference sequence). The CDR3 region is CATSSGTSGTDTQYF. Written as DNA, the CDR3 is TGTGCCACCAGCAGCGGGACTAGCGGCACAGATACGCAGTATTTT.

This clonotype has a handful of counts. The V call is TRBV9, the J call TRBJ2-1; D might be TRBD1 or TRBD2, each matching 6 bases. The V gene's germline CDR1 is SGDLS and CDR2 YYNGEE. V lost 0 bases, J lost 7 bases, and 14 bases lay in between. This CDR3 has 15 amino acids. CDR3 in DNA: TGTGCCAGCAGCGTAGACGGGGGCCAGGCGAATGAGCAGTTCTTC. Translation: CASSVDGGQANEQFF.

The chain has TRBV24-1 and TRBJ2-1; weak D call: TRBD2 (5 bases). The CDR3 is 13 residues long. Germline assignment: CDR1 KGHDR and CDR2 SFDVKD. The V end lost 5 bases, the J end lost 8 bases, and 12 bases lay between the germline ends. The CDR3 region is CATSVSSSDEQFF. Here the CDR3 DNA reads TGTGCCACCAGTGTTTCTAGTAGCGATGAGCAGTTCTTC.

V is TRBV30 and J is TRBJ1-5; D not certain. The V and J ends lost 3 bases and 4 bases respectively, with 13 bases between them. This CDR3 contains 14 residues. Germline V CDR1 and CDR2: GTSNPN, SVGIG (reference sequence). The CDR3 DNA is TGTGCCTGGAGAGGTCCCAGCGATAATCAGCCCCAGCATTTT. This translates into CAWRGPSDNQPQHF. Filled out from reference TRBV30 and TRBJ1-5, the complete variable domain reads SQTIHQWPATLVQPVGSPLSLECTVEGTSNPNLYWYRQAAGRGLQLLFYSVGIGQISSEVPQNLSASRPQDRQFILSSKKLLLSDSGFYLCAWRGPSDNQPQHFGDGTRLSIL.

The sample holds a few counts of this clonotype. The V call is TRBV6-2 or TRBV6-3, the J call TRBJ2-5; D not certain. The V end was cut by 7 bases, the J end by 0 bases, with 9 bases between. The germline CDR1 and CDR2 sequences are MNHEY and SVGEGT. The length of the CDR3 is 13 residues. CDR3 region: CASTLHNQETQYF. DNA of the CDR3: TGTGCCAGCACCCTCCACAACCAAGAGACCCAGTACTTC.

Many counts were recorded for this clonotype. In nucleotides, the CDR3 is TGCGCCAGCAGAGAGAACACTGAAGCTTTCTTT. It specifies CASRENTEAFF. This sequence joins TRBV5-1 and TRBJ1-1; no reliable D call. Trimming stripped 5 bases from V and 1 base from J, with 3 bases between. Germline V gene lookup returns CDR1 SGHRS and CDR2 YFSETQ. This CDR3 is 11 amino acids long.

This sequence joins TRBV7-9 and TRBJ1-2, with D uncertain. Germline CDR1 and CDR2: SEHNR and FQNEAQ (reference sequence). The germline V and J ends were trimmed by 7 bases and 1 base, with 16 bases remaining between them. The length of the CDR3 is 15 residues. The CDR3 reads CASTHRQVDNYGYTF. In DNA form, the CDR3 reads TGTGCCAGCACCCACCGGCAGGTCGATAACTATGGCTACACCTTC. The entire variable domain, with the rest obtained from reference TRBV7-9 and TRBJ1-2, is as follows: DTGVSQNPRHKITKRGQNVTFRCDPISEHNRLYWYRQTLGQGPEFLTYFQNEAQLEKSRLLSDRFSAERPKGSFSTLEIQRTEQGDSAMYLCASTHRQVDNYGYTFGSGTRLTVV.

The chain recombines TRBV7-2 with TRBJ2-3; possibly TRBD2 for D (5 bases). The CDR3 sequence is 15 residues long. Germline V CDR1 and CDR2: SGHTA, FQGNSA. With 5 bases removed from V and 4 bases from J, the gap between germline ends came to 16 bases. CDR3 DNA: TGTGCCAGCAGCCGCCCAGAGAGGGTGGCAGATACGCAGTATTTT. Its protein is CASSRPERVADTQYF.

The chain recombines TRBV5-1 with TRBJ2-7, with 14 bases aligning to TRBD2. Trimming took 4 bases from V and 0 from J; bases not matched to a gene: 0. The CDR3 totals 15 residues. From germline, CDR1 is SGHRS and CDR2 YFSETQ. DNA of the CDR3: TGCGCCAGCAGCGGGACTAGCGGGAGCTCCTACGAGCAGTACTTC. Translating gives CASSGTSGSSYEQYF. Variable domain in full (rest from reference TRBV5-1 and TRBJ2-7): KAGVTQTPRYLIKTRGQQVTLSCSPISGHRSVSWYQQTPGQGLQFLFEYFSETQRNKGNFPGRFSGRQFSNSRSEMNVSTLELGDSALYLCASSGTSGSSYEQYFGPGTRLTVT.

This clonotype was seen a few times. The CDR3 bases are TGTGCCAGCAGCCCTCCTCTGACAGGAGCCACCTACGAGCAGTACTTC. Its translation: CASSPPLTGATYEQYF. The chain recombines TRBV3-1 with TRBJ2-7; a weak D match, TRBD1 (6 bases). With 4 bases removed from V and 2 bases from J, the gap between germline ends came to 18 bases. The CDR3 contains 16 residues. Germline-derived CDR1 and CDR2 are LGHDT and YNNKEL (reference sequence).

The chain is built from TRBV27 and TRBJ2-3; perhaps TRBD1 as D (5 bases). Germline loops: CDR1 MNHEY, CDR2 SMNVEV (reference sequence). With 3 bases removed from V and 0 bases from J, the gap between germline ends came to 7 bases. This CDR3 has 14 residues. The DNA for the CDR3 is TGTGCCAGCAGTTTCAGGGTGAGCACAGATACGCAGTATTTT. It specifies CASSFRVSTDTQYF.

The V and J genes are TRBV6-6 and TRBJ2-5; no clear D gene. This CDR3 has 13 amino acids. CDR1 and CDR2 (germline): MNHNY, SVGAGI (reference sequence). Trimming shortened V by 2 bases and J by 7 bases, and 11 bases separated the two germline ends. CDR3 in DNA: TGTGCCAGCAGTTACAGCTCGGGCGGGACCCAGTACTTC. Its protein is CASSYSSGGTQYF.

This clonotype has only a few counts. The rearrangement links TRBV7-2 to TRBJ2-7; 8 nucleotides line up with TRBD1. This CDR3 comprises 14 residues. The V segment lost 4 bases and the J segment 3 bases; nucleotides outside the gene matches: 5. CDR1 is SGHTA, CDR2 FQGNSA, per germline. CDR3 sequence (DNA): TGTGCCAGCAGCTCGTGGACAGGGTTCTACGAGCAGTACTTC. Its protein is CASSSWTGFYEQYF.

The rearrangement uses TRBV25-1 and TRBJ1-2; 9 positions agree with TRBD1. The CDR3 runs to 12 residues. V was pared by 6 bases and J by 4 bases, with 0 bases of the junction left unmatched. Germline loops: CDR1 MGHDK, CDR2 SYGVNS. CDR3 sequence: CASRTGGYGYTF. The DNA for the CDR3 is TGTGCCAGCAGGACAGGGGGCTATGGCTACACCTTC.

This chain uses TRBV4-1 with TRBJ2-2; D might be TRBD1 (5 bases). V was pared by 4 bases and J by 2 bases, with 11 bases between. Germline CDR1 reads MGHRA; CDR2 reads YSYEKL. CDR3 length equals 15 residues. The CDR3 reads CASSPGWDNTGELFF. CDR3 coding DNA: TGCGCCAGCAGCCCAGGGTGGGATAACACCGGGGAGCTGTTTTTT.

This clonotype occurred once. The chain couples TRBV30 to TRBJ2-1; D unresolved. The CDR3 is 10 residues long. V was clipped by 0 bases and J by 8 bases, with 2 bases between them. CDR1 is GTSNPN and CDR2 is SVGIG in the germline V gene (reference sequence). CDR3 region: CAWSVYEQFF. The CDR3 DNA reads TGTGCCTGGAGTGTGTATGAGCAGTTCTTC. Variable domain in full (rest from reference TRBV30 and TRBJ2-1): SQTIHQWPATLVQPVGSPLSLECTVEGTSNPNLYWYRQAAGRGLQLLFYSVGIGQISSEVPQNLSASRPQDRQFILSSKKLLLSDSGFYLCAWSVYEQFFGPGTRLTVL.